The rows below give T cell receptor beta chains drawn from one sample of a study of T cells in Graves' hyperthyroidism and ophthalmopathy. MiXCR, run by TCRdb on the multiplex PCR reads, gives a single entry per CDR3 protein. The sample has 490,000 or so distinct CDR3 sequences; around 16% are singletons. Sequencing was carried out using blood. The receptors originated from a woman aged 30 to 39 with Graves' ophthalmopathy. CDR3s include the opening cysteine and the closing phenylalanine or tryptophan. The order of the fields is D gene, J gene, clone size, V gene, CDR3 DNA, CDR3 protein. D genes are given only for firm matches. Clone size is stated in some rows and not others, as once, few, many or a class when expanded.

>-|TRBJ1-5|-|TRBV6-2/TRBV6-3
TGTGCCAGCAGTTCCGGTTTCGTCCAGGGCAATCAGCCCCAGCATTTT
CASSSGFVQGNQPQHF
>TRBD2|TRBJ2-3|-|TRBV7-2
TGTGCCAGCAGTTCCGGGACTAGCGGGCCCCGCACAGATACGCAGTATTTT
CASSSGTSGPRTDTQYF
>-|TRBJ1-4|few|TRBV7-6
TGTGCCAGCAGCTTAGTCGGGTCCAAAAGGGATGAAAAACTGTTTTTT
CASSLVGSKRDEKLFF
>-|TRBJ2-3|many|TRBV20-1
TGCAGTGCTAGAGGAGGGACTTCAGATACGCAGTATTTT
CSARGGTSDTQYF
>TRBD2|TRBJ2-2|few|TRBV18
TGTGCCAGCTCACCATCGAGCGGGAGGAACACCGGGGAGCTGTTTTTT
CASSPSSGRNTGELFF
>-|TRBJ1-2|-|TRBV6-1
TGTGCCAGCAGTCTTTCACAGGACCACAATGGCTACACCTTC
CASSLSQDHNGYTF
>-|TRBJ1-4|-|TRBV12-3/TRBV12-4
TGTGCCAGCAGTTTGCAGGAGGGTAATGAAAAACTGTTTTTT
CASSLQEGNEKLFF
>-|TRBJ2-3|-|TRBV5-4
TGTGCCAGCAGCCCCGGAGGACAGCGGGCAGATACGCAGTATTTT
CASSPGGQRADTQYF
>TRBD2|TRBJ2-7|many|TRBV28
TGTGCCAGCAGTTTGGTTTCCTTGGGGGGGGGGATATACGAGCAGTACTTC
CASSLVSLGGGIYEQYF
>TRBD2|TRBJ2-7|many|TRBV20-1
TGCAGTGCTGCCATCGGGGGACTAGCTCACTACGAGCAGTACTTC
CSAAIGGLAHYEQYF
>TRBD1|TRBJ2-6|few|TRBV6-1
TGTGCCAGCAGTCCCCGGGACAGGGACTTTGGGGCCAACGTCCTGACTTTC
CASSPRDRDFGANVLTF
>-|TRBJ1-1|-|TRBV7-2
TGTGCCAGCAGCTTAGAAGTTCCGGGGGCGGCGAACACTGAAGCTTTCTTT
CASSLEVPGAANTEAFF
>TRBD1|TRBJ2-7|few|TRBV7-9
TGTGCCAGCAGTTCGAACGTGGACAGGATCTACGAGCAGTACTTC
CASSSNVDRIYEQYF
>-|TRBJ2-1|many|TRBV29-1
TGCAGCGTTGTGGGGACTGGCTGGTATGAGCAGTTCTTC
CSVVGTGWYEQFF
>-|TRBJ2-3|many|TRBV28
TGTGCCAGCAGTGCGCCCCGGGATGTCGATACGCAGTATTTT
CASSAPRDVDTQYF
>-|TRBJ1-1|few|TRBV29-1
TGCAGCGTTGAAGAAGCCCGTAGGAACACTGAAGCTTTCTTT
CSVEEARRNTEAFF
>TRBD2|TRBJ2-7|-|TRBV4-3
TGCGCCAGCAGCCAAGTTGCTAGCGGGACCTACGAGCAGTACTTC
CASSQVASGTYEQYF
>TRBD2|TRBJ2-3|many|TRBV9
TGTGCCAGCAGCGCTCACGGGCGGGAGGGGGGAGATACGCAGTATTTT
CASSAHGREGGDTQYF
>TRBD2|TRBJ2-7|-|TRBV7-8
TGTGCCAGCAGCTTAATTATAGCGGGAGGGCCGTGGGAGCAGTACTTC
CASSLIIAGGPWEQYF
>-|TRBJ1-6|many|TRBV5-1
TGCGCCAGCAGCTTGGTGGACCTTTCACCCCTCCACTTT
CASSLVDLSPLHF
>TRBD2|TRBJ2-2|-|TRBV27
TGTGCCAGCCGCCGTGGGGGAGGGTCAAGCACCGGGGAGCTGTTTTTT
CASRRGGGSSTGELFF
>-|TRBJ2-5|many|TRBV6-2/TRBV6-3
TGTGCCAGCAGACTGGAGGGGCGGCGGGGAAGGCAAGAGACCCAGTACTTC
CASRLEGRRGRQETQYF
>TRBD2|TRBJ2-1|-|TRBV9
TGTGCCAGCAGTGCAGAACTAGCGGGAGATGGCAATGAGCAGTTCTTC
CASSAELAGDGNEQFF
>TRBD1|TRBJ1-4|-|TRBV6-1
TGTGCCAGCAGCCGACAGGGAGGGCCTGCAACTAATGAAAAACTGTTTTTT
CASSRQGGPATNEKLFF
>-|TRBJ2-3|many|TRBV2
TGTGCCAGCAAGGCCCCCGGGGCGCAGTATTTT
CASKAPGAQYF
>TRBD1|TRBJ1-2|many|TRBV7-2
TGTGCCAGCAGCGCTCAGGGGGCGCTTGGCTACACCTTC
CASSAQGALGYTF
>TRBD2|TRBJ2-1|-|TRBV20-1
TGCAGTGCCGCCTTTTCTAGCGGGACCTACAATGAGCAGTTCTTC
CSAAFSSGTYNEQFF
>-|TRBJ2-2|-|TRBV29-1
TGCAGCGTTGAAGACGGGGAGTCGGTGGAGCTGTTTTTT
CSVEDGESVELFF